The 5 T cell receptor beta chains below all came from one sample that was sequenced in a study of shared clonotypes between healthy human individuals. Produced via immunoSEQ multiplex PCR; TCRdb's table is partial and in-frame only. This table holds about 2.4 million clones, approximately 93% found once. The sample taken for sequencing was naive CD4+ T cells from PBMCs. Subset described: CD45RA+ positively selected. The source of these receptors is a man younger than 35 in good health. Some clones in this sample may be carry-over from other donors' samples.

CDR3 bases: TGTGCCACCAGCAGGATGGAGACCCAGTACTTC. Protein: CATSRMETQYF. The chain uses TRBV15 and TRBJ2-5; no reliable D call. The CDR3 is made up of 11 amino acids. Germline CDR1 and CDR2: LNHNV and YYDKDF (reference sequence). V was cut by 3 bases and J by 5 bases, with 4 bases left in between.

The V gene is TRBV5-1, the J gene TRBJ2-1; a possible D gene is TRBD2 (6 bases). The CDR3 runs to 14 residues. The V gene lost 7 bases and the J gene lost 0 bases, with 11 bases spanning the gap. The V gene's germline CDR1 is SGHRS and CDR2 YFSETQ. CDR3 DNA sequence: TGCGCCAGCTCGGGCGGGGCCTCCTACAATGAGCAGTTCTTC. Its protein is CASSGGASYNEQFF.

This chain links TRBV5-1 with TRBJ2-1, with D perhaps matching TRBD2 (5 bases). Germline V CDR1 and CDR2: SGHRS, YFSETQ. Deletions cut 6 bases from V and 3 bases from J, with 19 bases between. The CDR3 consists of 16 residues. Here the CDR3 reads CASTPGSNPVYNEQFF. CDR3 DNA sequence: TGCGCCAGCACACCGGGATCGAATCCCGTCTACAATGAGCAGTTCTTC.

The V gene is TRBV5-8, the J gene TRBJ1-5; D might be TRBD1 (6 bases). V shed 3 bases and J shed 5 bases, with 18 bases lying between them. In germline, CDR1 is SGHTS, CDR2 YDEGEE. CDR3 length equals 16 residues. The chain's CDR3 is CASSYNREVSDQPQHF. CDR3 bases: TGTGCCAGCAGCTACAACAGGGAGGTATCGGATCAGCCCCAGCATTTT.

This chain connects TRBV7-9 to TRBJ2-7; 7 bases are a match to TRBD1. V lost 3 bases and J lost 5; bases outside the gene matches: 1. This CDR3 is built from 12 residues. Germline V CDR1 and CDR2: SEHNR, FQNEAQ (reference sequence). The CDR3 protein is CASSLTGNEQYF. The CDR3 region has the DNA TGTGCCAGCAGCTTGACAGGGAACGAGCAGTACTTC.